A single sample gave rise to the 9 T cell receptor beta chains below, sequenced in a study of T cell responses to AZD1222 COVID-19 vaccine. This table comes from immunoSEQ multiplex PCR, and its TCRdb copy is limited to in-frame clones, with some not included. The sample holds tens of thousands of clones, 90% seen once. This specimen was peripheral blood, taken on day 0 of AZD1222 vaccination. The receptor source for this set is an adult in good health.

The rearrangement links TRBV9 to TRBJ2-5, with D perhaps given as TRBD1 or TRBD2 (5 bases each). Germline-derived CDR1 and CDR2 are SGDLS and YYNGEE. CDR3 size: 14 residues. Trimming cost V 0 bases and J 2 bases, with 8 bases left between them. In DNA form, the CDR3 reads TGTGCCAGCAGCGTAGAAGAGGGGCAAGAGACCCAGTACTTC. Translation: CASSVEEGQETQYF.

J is TRBJ2-1 and V is TRBV19; D is perhaps TRBD2 (6 bases). Germline CDR1 LNHDA, CDR2 SQIVND (reference sequence). The V end lost 1 base, the J end lost 2 bases, and 12 bases lay between the germline ends. The CDR3 runs to 16 residues. The DNA for the CDR3 is TGTGCCAGTAGTATAGGGTCCGGGAGTGCCTACAATGAGCAGTTCTTC. Amino acid sequence: CASSIGSGSAYNEQFF.

V gene TRBV15 combines with J gene TRBJ2-6; the D is unclear. The CDR3 is 18 residues long. Per the germline V gene, CDR1 is LNHNV and CDR2 is YYDKDF (reference sequence). Trimming left V 2 bases short and J 2 bases short, with 16 bases between. CDR3 sequence: CATSRFPPSPPGANVLTF. CDR3 in DNA: TGTGCCACCAGCAGATTCCCCCCCTCCCCTCCTGGGGCCAACGTCCTGACTTTC.

The chain couples TRBV6-1 to TRBJ2-1; 8 bases map to TRBD2. This CDR3 is 16 amino acids long. Germline V gene lookup returns CDR1 MNHNS and CDR2 SASEGT. Trimming cost V 4 bases and J 1 base; bases outside gene matches: 6. The CDR3 DNA is TGTGCCAGCAGTGGGGCCGCGGGAGGTTCCTACAATGAGCAGTTCTTC. Encoded protein: CASSGAAGGSYNEQFF.

J is TRBJ2-7 and V is TRBV10-2; TRBD2 agrees at 8 bases. V lost 6 bases and J lost 0; bases outside the gene matches: 13. Germline V gene data show CDR1 as WSHSY and CDR2 as SAAADI. The CDR3 runs 17 residues. This chain's CDR3 is CASRGFGSGGSSYEQYF. The CDR3 nucleotides are TGCGCCAGCAGGGGGTTCGGGAGCGGGGGAAGCTCCTACGAGCAGTACTTC.

This sequence joins TRBV6-5 and TRBJ2-1; D is undetermined. Between the trimmed V and J ends, which lost 7 bases and 4 bases, there was a span of 11 bases. This CDR3 has 13 amino acids. Per germline, CDR1 MNHEY and CDR2 SVGAGI. The CDR3 coding sequence is TGTGCCAGCACCAATGGGCCTTACAATGAGCAGTTCTTC. Translating it yields CASTNGPYNEQFF.

In this sample, this clone turned up once. J is TRBJ1-1 and V is TRBV7-3; no clear D gene. The CDR3 runs 13 residues. Per the germline V gene, CDR1 is SGHTA and CDR2 is FQGTGA. V was clipped by 5 bases and J by 2 bases, with 9 bases between them. The CDR3 reads CASSAAGNTEAFF. CDR3 DNA sequence: TGTGCCAGCAGCGCCGCGGGCAACACTGAAGCTTTCTTT.

A few counts support this clone. This rearrangement joins TRBV2 to TRBJ2-7; weak D call: TRBD1 (5 bases). The V end was cut by 4 bases, the J end by 3 bases, with 13 bases between. Germline lookup yields CDR1 SNHLY and CDR2 FYNNEI. The CDR3 is 14 amino acids. DNA for the CDR3: TGTGCCAGCAGTGCCCAGGGTACTCGCTACGAGCAGTACTTC. Its protein product is CASSAQGTRYEQYF.

J is TRBJ1-5 and V is TRBV28, with 7 bases that match TRBD1. The V gene's germline CDR1 is MDHEN and CDR2 SYDVKM. The CDR3 runs 17 residues. Trimming took 5 bases from V and 6 from J; bases not matched to a gene: 16. The DNA for the CDR3 is TGTGCCAGCAGTCTCACCTCCTCGACAGGGCTATTTCAGCCCCAGCATTTT. Translation gives CASSLTSSTGLFQPQHF.